Sequencing of this TCR beta chain was carried out in a study of T-cell reconstitution after alpha-beta-depleted transplantation in children. About this clonotype: Its antigen is unknown.

Regarding the study as a whole: The main origin of T-cell counts and diversity one year after transplant was newly produced T cells. There were some patients whose high TCRbeta diversity at day 60 came from surviving recipient T cells and thymic progenitors. Expanded graft clones, several hundred of them, were reportedly the source of alpha-beta T cells about two months after transplant.

For TCRbeta, the library was prepared with unique molecular identifiers. TCRdb recomputed calls from the PCR reads with MiXCR, one row per CDR3 protein. The sample gives 200,000 to 250,000 distinct CDR3 sequences, more than 20% of which show up once; around 4.8% is in the top ten. The length of the CDR3 is 14 residues. Trimming removed 4 bases at V and 2 bases at J, with 8 bases between. Germline CDR1 and CDR2: MNHEY and SVGAGI. The chain couples TRBV6-5 to TRBJ1-4; D is uncertain. The receptor's source is a female patient between 2 and 15 years old who had a stem cell transplant for congenital amegakaryocytic thrombocytopenia, so the T cells may come from the graft donor. The specimen was PBMCs, mostly from graft donor cells, collected 360 days after TCRalphabeta/CD19-depleted stem cell transplant. The CDR3, as DNA: TGTGCCAGCAGTTTGTCGGGGACTAATGAAAAACTGTTTTTT. It yields the protein CASSLSGTNEKLFF.